The clone carrying this T cell receptor (beta chain) was seen only a few times. Its antigen is currently unknown. These data are taken from a study of T cells in Graves' hyperthyroidism and ophthalmopathy. The V end was cut by 8 bases, the J end by 4 bases, with 15 bases between. Germline V gene data show CDR1 as SGHVS and CDR2 as FNYEAQ. The length of the CDR3 is 13 residues. General study results and limits: Ophthalmopathy could be told apart from stable hyperthyroidism with a 13 V-J model. In blood, most of the thyroid clonotypes expanded above 0.001 were also present. Ophthalmopathy, as predicted by the model, came a median 6.5 months after the prediction.

Researchers amplified the TCR beta CDR3 regions from RNA transcripts. First-round RT-PCR targeting the TCR CDR3 was performed with the HTBI primer set. Each CDR3 protein is one row after TCRdb ran MiXCR on the multiplex PCR reads. The data show more than 500,000 distinct CDR3 sequences, roughly 46% seen once. Lactation, pregnancy, other autoimmune disease or uncontrolled infection led to exclusion of patients. The V call is TRBV7-6, the J call TRBJ2-7; D ambiguous. The sample taken for sequencing was peripheral blood or thyroid tissue (not recorded which). The clonotype comes from an adult woman with Graves' disease, either hyperthyroidism or ophthalmopathy (not recorded which). CDR3 coding DNA: TGTGCCAGCTGCCTACATGGTCAATACGAGCAGTACTTC. Its protein product is CASCLHGQYEQYF.